What follows are 21 T cell receptor beta chains derived from one specimen sequenced in a study of T-cell reconstitution after alpha-beta-depleted transplantation in children. Preparation of the TCRbeta library used unique molecular identifiers. One entry per CDR3 protein, called by TCRdb with MiXCR from the PCR reads. The table lists approximately 500,000 distinct CDR3 sequences, roughly a tenth of them singletons. The sequenced sample was PBMCs, obtained before TCRalphabeta/CD19-depleted stem cell transplant. These receptors were taken from a child aged 2-9 years with inherited bone marrow failure, due to receive a stem cell transplant.

This chain uses TRBV15 with TRBJ2-3, with a possible D match to TRBD1 (5 bases). V was shortened by 5 bases and J by 6 bases, with 15 bases between the two germline ends. Germline V gene data show CDR1 as LNHNV and CDR2 as YYDKDF (reference sequence). There are 14 residues in the CDR3. CDR3 amino acids: CATSQIGRADTQYF. DNA for the CDR3: TGTGCCACCAGCCAGATAGGCAGGGCGGATACGCAGTATTTT.

The table lists this clonotype with many counts. The rearrangement uses TRBV5-6 and TRBJ2-7, with a possible D match to TRBD2 (6 bases). Germline CDR1 and CDR2: SGHDT and YYEEEE. Trimming shortened V by 2 bases and J by 0 bases, and 12 bases separated the two germline ends. CDR3 length equals 15 residues. Written as DNA, the CDR3 is TGTGCCAGCAGCTTTAGCGGCCTGAGCTCCTACGAGCAGTACTTC. Protein sequence: CASSFSGLSSYEQYF.

This clonotype has just a few counts. The rearrangement joins TRBV30 to TRBJ2-2; a weak D match, TRBD2 (5 bases). The V gene lost 0 bases and the J gene lost 5 bases, with 10 bases spanning the gap. CDR3 length: 14 residues. Germline CDR1 is GTSNPN and CDR2 is SVGIG (reference sequence). The CDR3 protein is CAWSVLVGTGELFF. For the CDR3, the DNA is TGTGCCTGGAGTGTACTAGTAGGAACCGGGGAGCTGTTTTTT.

The V and J genes are TRBV20-1 and TRBJ2-1; D is uncertain. Germline V gene sequence: CDR1 DFQATT, CDR2 SNEGSKA (reference sequence). The V end lost 0 bases, the J end lost 3 bases, and 9 bases lay between the germline ends. The CDR3 has 14 residues. The CDR3, as DNA: TGCAGTGCTAGAGATGGAGTGGGCTACAATGAGCAGTTCTTC. The encoded protein is CSARDGVGYNEQFF.

Many counts were recorded for this clonotype. The CDR3 DNA is TGTGCCAGCAGTAAGACTAGTGAGCAGTTCTTC. Amino acid sequence: CASSKTSEQFF. The rearrangement joins TRBV28 to TRBJ2-1, with D possibly TRBD2 on 6 matching bases. Looked up from germline, CDR1 is MDHEN and CDR2 is SYDVKM. This CDR3 is built from 11 residues. Trimming stripped 5 bases from V and 9 bases from J, with 8 bases between.

This clonotype appeared many times. V and J are TRBV5-1 and TRBJ2-7, with 9 bases matching TRBD2. CDR1 is SGHRS and CDR2 is YFSETQ in the germline V gene. The junction had 10 bases not matched to a gene; V was cut back by 0 bases and J by 6 bases. This CDR3 has 16 residues. As DNA, the CDR3 is TGCGCCAGCAGCTTGGCCCTTACCAGCGGGAGGTCCGAGCAGTACTTC. Translation: CASSLALTSGRSEQYF.

This clonotype was picked up many times. The chain recombines TRBV7-4 with TRBJ2-7; unclear D gene. Germline lookup yields CDR1 SGHVT and CDR2 SQSDAQ. V was clipped by 1 base and J by 2 bases, with 12 bases between them. This CDR3 region has 15 residues. The CDR3 DNA sequence: TGTGCCAGCAGCTTAGATCGCCCTCTCCCCTACGAGCAGTACTTC. Translation gives CASSLDRPLPYEQYF.

This clonotype has at least ten counts. The rearrangement joins TRBV7-8 to TRBJ2-7; D is tentatively TRBD1 or TRBD2 (5 bases each). The ends were cut back, 0 bases at V and 0 bases at J, with 9 bases in the middle. Germline V gene lookup returns CDR1 SGHVS and CDR2 FQNEAQ. The length of the CDR3 is 15 residues. For the CDR3, the DNA is TGTGCCAGCAGCTTAGCGGCAGGGAGCTCCTACGAGCAGTACTTC. Protein: CASSLAAGSSYEQYF.

This clonotype appeared many times. The chain couples TRBV25-1 to TRBJ1-1, with D uncertain. This CDR3 region has 13 residues. With 3 bases removed from V and 4 bases from J, the gap between germline ends came to 9 bases. Germline V gene data show CDR1 as MGHDK and CDR2 as SYGVNS. The CDR3 loop is CASSDRASTEAFF. CDR3 sequence (DNA): TGTGCCAGCAGTGATCGGGCCAGCACTGAAGCTTTCTTT.

The V and J genes are TRBV27 and TRBJ2-3; 12 positions agree with TRBD2. CDR3 length equals 16 residues. The germline V gene encodes CDR1 MNHEY and CDR2 SMNVEV (reference sequence). V dropped 6 bases and J dropped 1; count of bases not matched to a gene: 5. In nucleotides, the CDR3 is TGTGCCAGCAGGCCTAGCGGGAGGGCCGGCACAGATACGCAGTATTTT. Its protein product is CASRPSGRAGTDTQYF.

The genes are TRBV20-1 and TRBJ1-2, with D perhaps TRBD1 (5 bases). Germline V gives CDR1 DFQATT, CDR2 SNEGSKA (reference sequence). Trimming shortened V by 6 bases and J by 4 bases, and 15 bases separated the two germline ends. The CDR3 runs to 13 residues. DNA of the CDR3: TGCAGTGCGGCCGGGACGGCCACCTATGGCTACACCTTC. Amino acids: CSAAGTATYGYTF.

V and J are TRBV7-8 and TRBJ2-7; D not resolved. CDR3 length: 13 residues. Trimming shortened V by 1 base and J by 9 bases, and 13 bases separated the two germline ends. Germline CDR1 and CDR2: SGHVS and FQNEAQ. This CDR3 is CASSLGLTRGQYF. CDR3 in DNA: TGTGCCAGCAGCTTAGGATTAACGCGAGGGCAGTACTTC.

At least ten counts were recorded for this clonotype. V usage is TRBV20-1 and J usage is TRBJ2-1, with D hard to call. The V gene's germline CDR1 is DFQATT and CDR2 SNEGSKA (reference sequence). Trimming shortened V by 5 bases and J by 2 bases, and 10 bases separated the two germline ends. This CDR3 region has 13 residues. The CDR3 coding sequence is TGCAGTGCTCAGGAAAGGACCTACAATGAGCAGTTCTTC. Its translation: CSAQERTYNEQFF.

The chain is built from TRBV6-1 and TRBJ1-3; TRBD1 is a possible D gene (5 bases). The CDR3 consists of 15 residues. V was pared by 5 bases and J by 1 base, with 12 bases between. CDR1 and CDR2 from the germline V gene are MNHNS and SASEGT. The CDR3 coding sequence is TGTGCCAGCAGTCCCAGGGCTGCATCTGGAAACACCATATATTTT. Translated: CASSPRAASGNTIYF.

This clonotype was picked up many times. The rearrangement joins TRBV6-5 to TRBJ2-7, with TRBD2 matching over 15 bases. CDR1 is MNHEY and CDR2 is SVGAGI in the germline V gene. The CDR3 totals 17 residues. J was trimmed by 2 bases and V by 0 bases; bases with no gene match: 2. CDR3 region: CASSYSWTSGRAYEQYF. The DNA of the CDR3 is TGTGCCAGCAGTTACTCGTGGACTAGCGGGAGGGCCTACGAGCAGTACTTC.

V is TRBV5-1 and J is TRBJ2-3; a possible D gene is TRBD1 (5 bases). Trimming cost V 4 bases and J 4 bases, with 19 bases left between them. The CDR3 covers 16 residues. The germline gives CDR1 SGHRS, CDR2 YFSETQ. The DNA for the CDR3 is TGCGCCAGCAGCACCCCAGGGTTAGACCTACCAGATACGCAGTATTTT. Protein: CASSTPGLDLPDTQYF.

V usage is TRBV29-1 and J usage is TRBJ2-3, with D perhaps TRBD1 (6 bases). V was cut by 2 bases and J by 7 bases, with 10 bases left in between. There are 12 residues in the CDR3. Germline CDR1 is SQVTM and CDR2 is ANQGSEA. For the CDR3, the DNA is TGCAGCGTTGAACAGGGGACGAATACGCAGTATTTT. Translated: CSVEQGTNTQYF.

This clonotype was detected many times. V and J are TRBV12-3 or TRBV12-4 and TRBJ2-2; D is unresolved. The CDR3 has 13 residues. The V gene lost 1 base and the J gene lost 10 bases, with 10 bases spanning the gap. DNA for the CDR3: TGTGCCAGCAGTTTAGTAGCTCCCGTGGAGCTGTTTTTT. This translates into CASSLVAPVELFF.

The table lists this clonotype with many counts. The chain employs TRBV14 and TRBJ2-1; 14 positions match TRBD2. Germline CDR1 reads SGHDN; CDR2 reads FVKESK. The length of the CDR3 is 17 residues. V shed 5 bases, J shed 3 bases, and the junction held 6 bases outside the gene matches. CDR3 in DNA: TGTGCCAGCAGCACACGGACTAGCGGGAGGTACTACAATGAGCAGTTCTTC. Translated, it gives CASSTRTSGRYYNEQFF.

This clonotype was counted a few times. The genes are TRBV28 and TRBJ2-5; 7 bases are a match to TRBD2. V dropped 5 bases and J dropped 1; count of bases not matched to a gene: 13. The CDR3 runs to 17 residues. Germline V gives CDR1 MDHEN, CDR2 SYDVKM. Written as DNA, the CDR3 is TGTGCCAGCAGTCCCCTTGGCGGGGGTCCGGCCCAAGAGACCCAGTACTTC. The encoded protein is CASSPLGGGPAQETQYF.

This clonotype was recorded once. This may stem from a read error, because a much larger clone lies one nucleotide away. The rearrangement uses TRBV20-1 and TRBJ2-5, with 13 nucleotides matching TRBD2. Losses at the gene ends were 3 bases for V and 3 bases for J; bases not matched to a gene: 4. This CDR3 contains 15 residues. CDR1 is DFQATT and CDR2 is SNEGSKA in the germline V gene (reference sequence). Here the CDR3 reads CSARGTSGKEETQYF. Written as DNA, the CDR3 is TGCAGTGCTAGGGGGACTAGCGGGAAGGAAGAGACCCAGTACTTC.